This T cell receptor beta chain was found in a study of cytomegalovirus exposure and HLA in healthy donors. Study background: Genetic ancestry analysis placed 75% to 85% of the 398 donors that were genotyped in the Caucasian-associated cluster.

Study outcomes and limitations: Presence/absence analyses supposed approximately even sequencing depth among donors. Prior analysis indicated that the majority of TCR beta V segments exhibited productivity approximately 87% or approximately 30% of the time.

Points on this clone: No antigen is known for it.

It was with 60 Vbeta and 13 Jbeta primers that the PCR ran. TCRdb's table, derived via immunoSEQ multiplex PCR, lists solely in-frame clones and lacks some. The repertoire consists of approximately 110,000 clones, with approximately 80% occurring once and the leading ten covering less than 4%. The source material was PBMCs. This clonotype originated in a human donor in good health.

This CDR3 is CASSSLAGRRFF. For the CDR3, the DNA is TGTGCCAGCAGCTCCTTAGCGGGTAGGCGGTTCTTC. The chain uses TRBV5-6 and TRBJ2-1; 7 bases fit TRBD2. The CDR3 totals 12 residues. Germline trimming cut 3 bases from V and 15 bases from J; bases unmatched to any gene: 9. The germline CDR1 and CDR2 sequences are SGHDT and YYEEEE.